The clone carrying this TCR beta chain showed up just a few times. Its antigen is as yet unknown. The source of the sample is a study of cytomegalovirus exposure and HLA in healthy donors. Findings and caveats of the study: The study designated fewer than 200 TCR beta chains cytomegalovirus-associated. Rarity characterized most TCR sequences, yet some public TCRs appeared in many donors.

This CDR3 has 14 residues. V gave up 6 bases and J gave up 2 bases, with 14 bases separating them. CDR1 is PRHDT and CDR2 is FYEKMQ in the germline V gene (reference sequence). The table came from immunoSEQ multiplex PCR; TCRdb's copy has only in-frame clones and leaves some out. The sample lists about 160,000 clones, roughly 91% seen once, with 4% to 5% in the top ten. Material for sequencing was PBMCs. The receptor's source is a man in his late teens or twenties in good health and CMV-seropositive. V gene TRBV13 combines with J gene TRBJ2-7; perhaps TRBD2 as D (5 bases). The CDR3 spells CASSPGEQAYEQYF. Here the CDR3 DNA reads TGTGCCAGCAGTCCTGGGGAGCAGGCCTACGAGCAGTACTTC.